The rows below give T cell receptor beta chains drawn from one sample of a study of Ad26.COV2.S vaccination and SARS-CoV-2 variants. Measured with immunoSEQ multiplex PCR; TCRdb has only the in-frame clones, and not every one. The repertoire holds about 350,000 clones, around 87% seen once, with roughly 3.1% in the top ten. The source material was peripheral blood, sampled in a trial of Ad26.COV2.S vaccine versus placebo. The receptors were gathered from a person aged 18 to 59 who received the Ad26.COV2.S COVID-19 vaccine or a placebo. Both conserved end residues are part of each CDR3. A D gene is named only where the DNA matches it firmly. The size entry is marked missing in some rows and otherwise reads once, few, many or a size class.

>TRBJ1-2|NA|NA|TRBV5-1
CASATPGTTNGYTF
TGCGCCAGCGCCACCCCCGGGACAACAAATGGCTACACCTTC
>TRBJ1-1|NA|NA|TRBV5-1
CASSSTGSEAFF
TGCGCCAGCAGCTCGACCGGAAGTGAAGCTTTCTTT
>TRBJ2-1|NA|NA|TRBV29-1
CSARGPPLEQFF
TGCAGCGCCCGGGGGCCCCCCTTGGAGCAGTTCTTC
>TRBJ2-7|NA|NA|TRBV5-6
CASSYGLIPEQYF
TGTGCCAGCAGCTACGGACTTATTCCAGAGCAGTACTTC
>TRBJ1-5|TRBD1|NA|TRBV12-5
CASGFPGQGSNQPQHF
TGTGCTAGTGGTTTTCCGGGACAGGGAAGCAATCAGCCCCAGCATTTT
>TRBJ2-7|TRBD1|NA|TRBV27
CASRPGQVYYEQYF
TGTGCCAGCAGGCCCGGACAGGTTTACTACGAGCAGTACTTC
>TRBJ1-2|NA|NA|TRBV9
CASSVAGLEDGYTF
TGTGCCAGCAGCGTAGCCGGCCTGGAGGATGGCTACACCTTC
>TRBJ2-1|NA|NA|TRBV11-3
CASSKGAGSSYNEQFF
TGTGCCAGCAGCAAAGGGGCGGGGAGCTCCTACAATGAGCAGTTCTTC
>TRBJ2-3|NA|NA|TRBV6-2/TRBV6-3
CASSYPWTYTDTQYF
TGTGCCAGCAGTTACCCTTGGACCTACACAGATACGCAGTATTTT
>TRBJ1-1|NA|few|TRBV2
CASTKENTEAFF
TGTGCCAGCACCAAAGAGAACACTGAAGCTTTCTTT
>TRBJ1-2|NA|NA|TRBV9
CASSVRSLYGYTF
TGTGCCAGCAGCGTACGCAGTCTGTATGGCTACACCTTC
>TRBJ2-7|TRBD1|once|TRBV27
CASSFNRGFEQYF
TGTGCCAGCAGTTTTAACAGGGGTTTCGAGCAGTACTTC
>TRBJ2-3|TRBD1|NA|TRBV5-1
CASSSGTGPDTQYF
TGCGCCAGCAGCTCCGGGACAGGACCAGATACGCAGTATTTT
>TRBJ2-3|NA|NA|TRBV30
CAHHGTTDWGTDTQYF
TGTGCCCATCATGGGACAACGGATTGGGGCACAGATACGCAGTATTTT
>TRBJ1-4|NA|few|TRBV7-8
CASSSPGAGNEKLFF
TGTGCCAGCAGCTCCCCGGGTGCAGGGAATGAAAAACTGTTTTTT
>TRBJ2-1|TRBD1|NA|TRBV11-3
CASSPGTGGNSYNEQFF
TGTGCCAGCAGCCCCGGGACAGGGGGCAATTCCTACAATGAGCAGTTCTTC